Below are 7 T cell receptor beta chains sequenced from a single sample in a study of shared clonotypes between healthy human individuals. Here immunoSEQ multiplex PCR was the method, and the copy in TCRdb shows in-frame clones only, minus some. The sample yields 2.3 million or so clones, about 92% seen once. Input material: naive CD4+ T cells from PBMCs. Regarding subset: CD45RA+ positively selected. These TCRs come from a young man in good health. Some clones in this sample may be carry-over from other donors' samples.

The chain is built from TRBV29-1 and TRBJ1-1, with D maybe TRBD1 (6 bases). Looked up from germline, CDR1 is SQVTM and CDR2 is ANQGSEA. The CDR3 covers 15 residues. The V gene lost 7 bases and the J gene lost 1 base, with 19 bases spanning the gap. The CDR3 region is CSASRQGPRNTEAFF. For the CDR3, the DNA is TGCAGCGCCTCCCGGCAGGGGCCTCGGAACACTGAAGCTTTCTTT.

J is TRBJ1-1 and V is TRBV7-2; tentatively, D is TRBD1 (5 bases). CDR1 is SGHTA, CDR2 FQGNSA, per germline. V lost 1 base and J lost 8, with 14 bases in between. There are 14 residues in the CDR3. The CDR3 DNA reads as TGTGCCAGCAGCTTAGACGCCAAGAGGACAGAAGCTTTCTTT. Protein product: CASSLDAKRTEAFF.

This clone was seen only once. The chain recombines TRBV20-1 with TRBJ2-3; D gene ambiguous. V dropped 7 bases and J dropped 4 bases, with 9 bases sitting between them. The CDR3 sequence is 11 residues long. Germline-derived CDR1 and CDR2 are DFQATT and SNEGSKA (reference sequence). This CDR3 is CSGSSPDTQYF. DNA of the CDR3: TGCAGTGGATCCAGCCCAGATACGCAGTATTTT.

The chain recombines TRBV2 with TRBJ1-5; 8 bases match TRBD1. Germline V gives CDR1 SNHLY, CDR2 FYNNEI. Unmatched junction bases numbered 4, after V lost 8 bases and J lost 7 bases. The CDR3 has 12 amino acids. The CDR3 region has the DNA TGTGCCAGCTGTGGACAGGGACAGCCCCAGCATTTT. Amino acids: CASCGQGQPQHF.

This chain uses TRBV28 with TRBJ2-7; D remains ambiguous. The germline V and J ends were trimmed by 2 bases and 0 bases, with 11 bases remaining between them. This CDR3 spans 15 amino acids. CDR1 and CDR2 (germline): MDHEN, SYDVKM. The CDR3 spells CASSLRRPLSYEQYF. As DNA, the CDR3 is TGTGCCAGCAGTTTAAGGAGACCCCTCTCCTACGAGCAGTACTTC.

The chain links TRBV2 to TRBJ2-7, with D hard to call. The germline V gene has CDR1 SNHLY and CDR2 FYNNEI. The V end was cut by 6 bases, the J end by 3 bases, with 12 bases between. This CDR3 region has 13 residues. In DNA, the CDR3 is TGTGCCAGCAGGGTCGGACCGAACTACGAGCAGTACTTC. Protein: CASRVGPNYEQYF.

This chain links TRBV5-1 with TRBJ2-7; 10 nucleotides align to TRBD2. V was pared by 4 bases and J by 2 bases, with 6 bases of the junction left unmatched. This CDR3 spans 15 amino acids. Germline loops: CDR1 SGHRS, CDR2 YFSETQ. The CDR3 is CASSPWTSGTYEQYF. The CDR3 DNA reads TGCGCCAGCAGCCCGTGGACTAGCGGAACCTACGAGCAGTACTTC. The variable domain in full, completed from reference TRBV5-1 and TRBJ2-7, reads KAGVTQTPRYLIKTRGQQVTLSCSPISGHRSVSWYQQTPGQGLQFLFEYFSETQRNKGNFPGRFSGRQFSNSRSEMNVSTLELGDSALYLCASSPWTSGTYEQYFGPGTRLTVT.